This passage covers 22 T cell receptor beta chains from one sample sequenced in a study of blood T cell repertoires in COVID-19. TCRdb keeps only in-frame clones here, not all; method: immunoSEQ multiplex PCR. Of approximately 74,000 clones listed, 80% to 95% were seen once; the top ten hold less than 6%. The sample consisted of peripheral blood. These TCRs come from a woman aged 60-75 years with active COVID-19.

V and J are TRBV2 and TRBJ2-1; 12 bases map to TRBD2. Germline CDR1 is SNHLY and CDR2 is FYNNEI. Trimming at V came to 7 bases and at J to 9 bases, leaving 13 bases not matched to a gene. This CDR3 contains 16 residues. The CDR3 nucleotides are TGTGCCAGCACCCCAGAACGGACTAGCGGGATAAGTGAGCAGTTCTTC. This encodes CASTPERTSGISEQFF. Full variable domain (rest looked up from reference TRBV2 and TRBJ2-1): EPEVTQTPSHQVTQMGQEVILRCVPISNHLYFYWYRQILGQKVEFLVSFYNNEISEKSEIFDDQFSVERPDGSNFTLKIRSTKLEDSAMYFCASTPERTSGISEQFFGPGTRLTVL.

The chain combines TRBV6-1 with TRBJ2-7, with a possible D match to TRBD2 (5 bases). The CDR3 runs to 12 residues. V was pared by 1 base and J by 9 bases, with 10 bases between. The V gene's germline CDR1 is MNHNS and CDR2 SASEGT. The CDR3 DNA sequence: TGTGCCAGCAGTGAAGGACCCGGGGTGCAGTACTTC. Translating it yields CASSEGPGVQYF.

CDR3 amino acids: CASSSKRGGQTYEQYF. Written as DNA, the CDR3 is TGTGCCAGCAGTTCTAAGAGGGGGGGCCAGACCTACGAGCAGTACTTC. The rearrangement uses TRBV2 and TRBJ2-7; weak D call: TRBD2 (7 bases). With 5 bases removed from V and 2 bases from J, the gap between germline ends came to 19 bases. The germline gives CDR1 SNHLY, CDR2 FYNNEI. The CDR3 contains 16 residues. The whole variable domain, remainder taken from reference TRBV2 and TRBJ2-7, is EPEVTQTPSHQVTQMGQEVILRCVPISNHLYFYWYRQILGQKVEFLVSFYNNEISEKSEIFDDQFSVERPDGSNFTLKIRSTKLEDSAMYFCASSSKRGGQTYEQYFGPGTRLTVT.

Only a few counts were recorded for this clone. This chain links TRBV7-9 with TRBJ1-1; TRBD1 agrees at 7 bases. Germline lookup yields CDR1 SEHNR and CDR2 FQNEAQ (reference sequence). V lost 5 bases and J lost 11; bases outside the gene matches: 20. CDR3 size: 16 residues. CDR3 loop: CASSPRGQVLPWGAFF. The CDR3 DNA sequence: TGTGCCAGCAGCCCCCGAGGACAGGTCCTACCCTGGGGGGCTTTCTTT.

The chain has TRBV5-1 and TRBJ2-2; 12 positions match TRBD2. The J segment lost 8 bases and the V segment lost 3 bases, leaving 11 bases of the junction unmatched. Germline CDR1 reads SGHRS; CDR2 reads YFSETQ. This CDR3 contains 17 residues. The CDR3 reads CASSSGGLAGTTGELFF. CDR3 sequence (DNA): TGCGCCAGCAGCTCGGGGGGACTAGCGGGCACCACTGGGGAGCTGTTTTTT.

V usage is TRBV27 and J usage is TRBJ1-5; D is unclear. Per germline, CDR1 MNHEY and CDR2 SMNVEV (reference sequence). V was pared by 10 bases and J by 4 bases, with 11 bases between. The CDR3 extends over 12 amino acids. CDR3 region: CAIGTRNQPQHF. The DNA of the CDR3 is TGTGCCATCGGAACTAGGAATCAGCCCCAGCATTTT.

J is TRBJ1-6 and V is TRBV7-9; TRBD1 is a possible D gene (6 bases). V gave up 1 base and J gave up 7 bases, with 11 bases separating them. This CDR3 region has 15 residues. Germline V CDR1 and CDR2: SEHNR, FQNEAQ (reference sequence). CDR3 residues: CASSLEAGDNSPLHF. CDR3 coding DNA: TGTGCCAGCAGCTTAGAGGCAGGGGACAATTCACCCCTCCACTTT.

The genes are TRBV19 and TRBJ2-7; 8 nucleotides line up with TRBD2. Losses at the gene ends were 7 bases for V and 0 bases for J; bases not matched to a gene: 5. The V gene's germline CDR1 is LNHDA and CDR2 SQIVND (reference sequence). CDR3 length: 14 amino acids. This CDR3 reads CASKSLAGSYEQYF. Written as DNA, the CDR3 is TGTGCCAGTAAATCCCTAGCGGGCTCCTACGAGCAGTACTTC.

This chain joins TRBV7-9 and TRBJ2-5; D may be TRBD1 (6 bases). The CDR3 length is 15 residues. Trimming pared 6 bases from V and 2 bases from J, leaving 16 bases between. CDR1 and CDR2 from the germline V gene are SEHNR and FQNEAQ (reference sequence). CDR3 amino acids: CASRLQGRLQETQYF. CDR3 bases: TGTGCCAGCAGACTCCAGGGGCGGCTTCAAGAGACCCAGTACTTC.

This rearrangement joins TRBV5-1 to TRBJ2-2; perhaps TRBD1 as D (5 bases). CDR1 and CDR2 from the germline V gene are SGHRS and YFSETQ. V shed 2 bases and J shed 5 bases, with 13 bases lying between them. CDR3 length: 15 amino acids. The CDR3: CASSFMSGNTGELFF. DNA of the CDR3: TGCGCCAGCAGCTTTATGTCAGGGAATACCGGGGAGCTGTTTTTT. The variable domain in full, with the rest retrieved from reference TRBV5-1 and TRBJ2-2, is KAGVTQTPRYLIKTRGQQVTLSCSPISGHRSVSWYQQTPGQGLQFLFEYFSETQRNKGNFPGRFSGRQFSNSRSEMNVSTLELGDSALYLCASSFMSGNTGELFFGEGSRLTVL.

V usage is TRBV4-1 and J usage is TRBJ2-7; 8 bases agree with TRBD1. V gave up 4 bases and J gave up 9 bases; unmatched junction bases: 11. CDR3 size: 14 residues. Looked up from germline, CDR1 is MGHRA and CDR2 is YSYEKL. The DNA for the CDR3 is TGCGCCAGCAGCCGAGGAGACAGGGGTAACGTGCAGTACTTC. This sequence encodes CASSRGDRGNVQYF.

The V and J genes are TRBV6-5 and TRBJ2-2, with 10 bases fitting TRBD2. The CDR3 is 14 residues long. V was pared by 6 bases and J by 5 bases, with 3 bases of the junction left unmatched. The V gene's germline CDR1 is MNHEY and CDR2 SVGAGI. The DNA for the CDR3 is TGTGCCAGCAGAAGCGGGAGGGGAACCGGGGAGCTGTTTTTT. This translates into CASRSGRGTGELFF.

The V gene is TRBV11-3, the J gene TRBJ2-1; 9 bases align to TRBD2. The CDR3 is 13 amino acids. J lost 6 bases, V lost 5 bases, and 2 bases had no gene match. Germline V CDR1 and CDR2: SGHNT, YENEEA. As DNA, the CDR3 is TGTGCCAGCAGCCAGGGACTAGCCAATGAGCAGTTCTTC. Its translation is CASSQGLANEQFF.

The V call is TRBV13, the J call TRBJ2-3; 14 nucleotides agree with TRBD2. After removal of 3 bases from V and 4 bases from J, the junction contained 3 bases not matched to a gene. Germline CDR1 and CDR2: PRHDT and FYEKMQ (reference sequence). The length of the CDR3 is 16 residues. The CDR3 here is CASSLGLAGVADTQYF. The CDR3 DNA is TGTGCCAGCAGCTTGGGACTAGCGGGAGTCGCAGATACGCAGTATTTT.

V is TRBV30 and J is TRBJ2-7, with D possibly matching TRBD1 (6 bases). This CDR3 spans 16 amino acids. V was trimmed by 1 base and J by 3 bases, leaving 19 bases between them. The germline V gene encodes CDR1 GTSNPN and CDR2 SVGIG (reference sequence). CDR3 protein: CAWSGIREGGNYEQYF. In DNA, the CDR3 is TGTGCCTGGAGTGGAATTAGGGAAGGGGGAAACTACGAGCAGTACTTC.

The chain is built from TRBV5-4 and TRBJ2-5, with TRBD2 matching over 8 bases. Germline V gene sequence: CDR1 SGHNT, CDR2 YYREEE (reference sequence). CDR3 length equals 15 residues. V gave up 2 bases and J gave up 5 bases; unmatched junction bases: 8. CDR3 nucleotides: TGTGCCAGCAGCTTAAGTTCCGGGAGGGGCGAGACCCAGTACTTC. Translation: CASSLSSGRGETQYF.

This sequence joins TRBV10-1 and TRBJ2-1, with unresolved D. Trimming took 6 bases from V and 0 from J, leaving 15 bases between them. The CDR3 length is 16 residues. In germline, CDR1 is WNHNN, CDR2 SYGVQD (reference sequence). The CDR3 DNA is TGCGCCAGCAGCTTACTACGACTGGGCTCCTACAATGAGCAGTTCTTC. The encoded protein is CASSLLRLGSYNEQFF.

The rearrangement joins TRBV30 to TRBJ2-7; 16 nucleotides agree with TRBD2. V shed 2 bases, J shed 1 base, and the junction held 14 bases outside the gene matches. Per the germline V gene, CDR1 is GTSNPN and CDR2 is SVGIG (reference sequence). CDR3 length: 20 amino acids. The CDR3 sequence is CAWSPILGTSGRAGSYEQYF. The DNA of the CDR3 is TGTGCCTGGAGTCCCATACTTGGGACTAGCGGGAGGGCAGGGTCCTACGAGCAGTACTTC. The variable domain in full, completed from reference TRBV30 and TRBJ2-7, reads SQTIHQWPATLVQPVGSPLSLECTVEGTSNPNLYWYRQAAGRGLQLLFYSVGIGQISSEVPQNLSASRPQDRQFILSSKKLLLSDSGFYLCAWSPILGTSGRAGSYEQYFGPGTRLTVT.

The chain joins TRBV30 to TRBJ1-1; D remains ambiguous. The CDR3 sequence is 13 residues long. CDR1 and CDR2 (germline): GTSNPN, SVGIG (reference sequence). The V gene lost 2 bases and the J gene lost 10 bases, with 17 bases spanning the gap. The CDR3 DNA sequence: TGTGCCTGGAGTCCCGGCGCCCGGGGATCAGCTTTCTTT. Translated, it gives CAWSPGARGSAFF.

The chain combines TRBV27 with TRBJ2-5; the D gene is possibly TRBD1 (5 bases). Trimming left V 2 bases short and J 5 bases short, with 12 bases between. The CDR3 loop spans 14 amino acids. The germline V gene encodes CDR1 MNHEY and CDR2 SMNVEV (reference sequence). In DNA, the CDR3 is TGTGCCAGCAGTTTACGGACATCTGCCGAGACCCAGTACTTC. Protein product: CASSLRTSAETQYF.

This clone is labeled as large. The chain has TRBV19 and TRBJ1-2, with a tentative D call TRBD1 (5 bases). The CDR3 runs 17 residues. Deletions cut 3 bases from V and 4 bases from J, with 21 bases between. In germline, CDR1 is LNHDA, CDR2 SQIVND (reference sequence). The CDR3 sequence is CASSIDSGPYWPYGYTF. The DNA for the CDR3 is TGTGCCAGTAGTATCGACAGTGGACCCTATTGGCCCTATGGCTACACCTTC.

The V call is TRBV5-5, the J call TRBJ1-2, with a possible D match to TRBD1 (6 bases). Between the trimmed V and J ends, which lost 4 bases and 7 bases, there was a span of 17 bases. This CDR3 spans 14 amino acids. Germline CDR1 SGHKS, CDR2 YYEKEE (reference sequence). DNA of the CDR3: TGTGCCAGCAGCCCAACCTGGGGGGGCATTGGCTACACCTTC. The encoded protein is CASSPTWGGIGYTF.